A selection of T cell receptor beta chains follows, all from one sample in a study of T cell repertoires in cytomegalovirus infection. These receptors lack a known antigen. Each CDR3 protein is one row after TCRdb ran MiXCR on the reads. The sample lists 900,000 to 950,000 distinct CDR3 sequences, 31% seen once, with roughly 13% in the top ten. The sample here was cultured CD8+ T cells from PBMCs, taken from culture after CMV antigen stimulation. The source of these receptors is a human donor in good health (CMV status not recorded). Some clones in this sample may be carry-over from other donors' samples. Both conserved end residues are part of each CDR3. Fields, in order: D gene, V gene, clone size, J gene, CDR3 DNA, CDR3 protein. The D gene is left open where the match is weak. Clone size appears in some rows only: once, few, many, or a class for an expanded clone.

>.|TRBV7-8|.|TRBJ2-1
TGTGCCAGCAGCGTCGAGTTCGGGACATACAATGAGCAGTTCTTC
CASSVEFGTYNEQFF
>.|TRBV27|.|TRBJ2-3
TGTGCCACAATAATGGTGGAGGGAGATACGCAGTATTTT
CATIMVEGDTQYF
>TRBD1|TRBV12-3/TRBV12-4|many|TRBJ2-3
TGTGCCAGCAGCAGAAACGGACAGGGGGCTGTTGTAGATACGCAGTATTTT
CASSRNGQGAVVDTQYF
>.|TRBV11-2|few|TRBJ1-1
TGTGCCAGCAGTCTCACCTGGGGTGACACTGAAGCTTTCTTT
CASSLTWGDTEAFF
>TRBD1|TRBV6-1|many|TRBJ2-2
TGTGCCAGCAGGAATAGGACAGGACGTAACACCGGGGAGCTGTTTTTT
CASRNRTGRNTGELFF
>.|TRBV14|.|TRBJ1-1
TGTGCCAGCAGCCAGACGATGACGGGGGGGACTGAAGCTTTCTTT
CASSQTMTGGTEAFF
>TRBD1|TRBV7-6|.|TRBJ1-1
TGTGCTACCACTCTTGCGGAGGGGGCGTGGGAGACTGAAGCTTTCTTT
CATTLAEGAWETEAFF
>TRBD1|TRBV6-5|few|TRBJ1-6
TGTGCCAGCAGTTACTCGGGGGACAGTATAATTCTAGGGAGGGATTATCTCCTCCACTTT
CASSYSGDSIILGRDYLLHF
>TRBD1|TRBV2|.|TRBJ1-2
TGTGCCAGCAGCGATAGCGGACAGGGGAACTATGGCTACACCTTC
CASSDSGQGNYGYTF
>TRBD2|TRBV27|.|TRBJ2-1
TGTGCCAGCAGTTTAAGCGGGGGGTTCGATGAGCAGTTCTTC
CASSLSGGFDEQFF
>TRBD2|TRBV2|.|TRBJ2-5
TGTGCCAGCAGTGAGGGGCGGGCTAGCGGGGCCCACGAGGCCCAGTACTTC
CASSEGRASGAHEAQYF
>.|TRBV7-8|many|TRBJ2-3
TGTGCCAGCAGCGCCCTGGGGGGGGCGAGCACAGATACGCAGTATTTT
CASSALGGASTDTQYF
>.|TRBV5-6|.|TRBJ2-3
TGTGCCAGCAGCTTTACAGCAGATACGCAGTATTTT
CASSFTADTQYF
>.|TRBV29-1|.|TRBJ1-3
TGCAGCGTGTGGGGTCCTGGAAACACCATATATTTT
CSVWGPGNTIYF
>.|TRBV2|.|TRBJ1-4
TGTGCCAGCAGGGTGGTGTGGCAGGGGAATGAAAAACTGTTTTTT
CASRVVWQGNEKLFF
>.|TRBV27|.|TRBJ2-1
TGTGCCAGCAGTTTATCCACCGGGGATACCTACAATGAGCAGTTCTTC
CASSLSTGDTYNEQFF
>.|TRBV4-1|few|TRBJ2-7
TGCGCCAGCAGCCAAGTCCTGGGGGCCTACGAGCAGTACTTC
CASSQVLGAYEQYF
>.|TRBV3-1|once|TRBJ2-5
TGTGCCAGCAGCCAAGACGACCAAGAGACCCAGTACTTC
CASSQDDQETQYF
>TRBD1|TRBV5-1|.|TRBJ2-3
TGCGCCAGCAGCTTGGAGGCCGACAGGGGATCAGATACGCAGTATTTT
CASSLEADRGSDTQYF
>.|TRBV4-1|.|TRBJ1-2
TGCGCCAGCAGCAAGGAGGGGCCGAACGGCTACACCTTC
CASSKEGPNGYTF
>TRBD1|TRBV2|.|TRBJ2-5
TGTGCCACCCCCGGGACAGGGGTTGAGACCCAGTACTTC
CATPGTGVETQYF
>.|TRBV6-5|.|TRBJ2-1
TGTGCCAGCAGTTACGAGGGGGTCCAAAATGAGCAGTTCTTC
CASSYEGVQNEQFF
>.|TRBV18|.|TRBJ1-4
TGTGCCAGCTCACCTCGTACTAATGAAAAACTGTTTTTT
CASSPRTNEKLFF